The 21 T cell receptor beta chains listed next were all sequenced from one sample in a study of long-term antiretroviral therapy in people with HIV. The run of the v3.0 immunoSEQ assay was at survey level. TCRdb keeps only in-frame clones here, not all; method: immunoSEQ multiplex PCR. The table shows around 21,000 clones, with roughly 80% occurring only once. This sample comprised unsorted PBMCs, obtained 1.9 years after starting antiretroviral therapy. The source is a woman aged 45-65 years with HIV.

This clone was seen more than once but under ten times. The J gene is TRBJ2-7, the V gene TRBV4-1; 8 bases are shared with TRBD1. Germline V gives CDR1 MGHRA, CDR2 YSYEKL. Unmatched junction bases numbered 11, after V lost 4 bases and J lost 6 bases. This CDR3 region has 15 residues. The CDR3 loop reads CASSPGQGAPSEQYF. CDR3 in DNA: TGCGCCAGCAGCCCCGGACAGGGAGCCCCCTCCGAGCAGTACTTC.

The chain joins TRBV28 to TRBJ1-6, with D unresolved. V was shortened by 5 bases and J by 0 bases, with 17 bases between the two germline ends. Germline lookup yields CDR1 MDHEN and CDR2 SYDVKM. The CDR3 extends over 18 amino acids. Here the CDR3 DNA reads TGTGCCAGCAGTCCCCTCGGAAAGTGGAGCTCCTATAATTCACCCCTCCACTTT. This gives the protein CASSPLGKWSSYNSPLHF.

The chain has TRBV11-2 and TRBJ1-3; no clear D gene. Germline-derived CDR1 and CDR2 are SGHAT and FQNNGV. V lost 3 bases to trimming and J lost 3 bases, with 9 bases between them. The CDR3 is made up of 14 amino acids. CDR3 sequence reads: CASSFDSIGNTIYF. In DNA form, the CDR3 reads TGTGCCAGCAGCTTCGATTCAATTGGAAACACCATATATTTT.

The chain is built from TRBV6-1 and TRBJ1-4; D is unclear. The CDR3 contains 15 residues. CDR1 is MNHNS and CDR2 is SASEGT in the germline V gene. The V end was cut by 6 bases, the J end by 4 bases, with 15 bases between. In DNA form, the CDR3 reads TGTGCCAGCAGCGAACCCGGGTCTCTTAATGAAAAACTGTTTTTT. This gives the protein CASSEPGSLNEKLFF.

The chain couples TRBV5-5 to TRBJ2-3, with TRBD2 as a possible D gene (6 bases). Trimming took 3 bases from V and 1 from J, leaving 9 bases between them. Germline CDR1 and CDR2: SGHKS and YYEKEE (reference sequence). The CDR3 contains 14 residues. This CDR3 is CASSSERGTDTQYF. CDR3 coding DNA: TGTGCCAGCAGCTCCGAGCGGGGCACAGATACGCAGTATTTT.

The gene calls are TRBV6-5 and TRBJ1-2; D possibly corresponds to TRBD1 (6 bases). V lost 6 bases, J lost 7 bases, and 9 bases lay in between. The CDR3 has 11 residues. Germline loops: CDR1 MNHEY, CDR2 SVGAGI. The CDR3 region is CASSGGLGYTF. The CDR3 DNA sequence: TGTGCCAGCAGCGGGGGCCTTGGCTACACCTTC.

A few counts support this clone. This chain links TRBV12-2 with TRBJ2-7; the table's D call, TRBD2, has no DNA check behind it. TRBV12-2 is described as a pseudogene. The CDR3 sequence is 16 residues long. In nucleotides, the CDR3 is TGTGCAAGTCGCTCCGTAGGGAGGAGGGTTTACTACGAGCAGTACTTC. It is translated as CASRSVGRRVYYEQYF.

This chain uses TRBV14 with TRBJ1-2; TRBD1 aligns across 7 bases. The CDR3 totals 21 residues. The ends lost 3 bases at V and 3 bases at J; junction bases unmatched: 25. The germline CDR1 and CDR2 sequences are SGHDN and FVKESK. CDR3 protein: CASSHPVMNDRVCSVDYGYTF. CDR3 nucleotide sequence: TGTGCCAGCAGCCACCCGGTTATGAATGACAGGGTATGTAGTGTGGACTATGGCTACACCTTC.

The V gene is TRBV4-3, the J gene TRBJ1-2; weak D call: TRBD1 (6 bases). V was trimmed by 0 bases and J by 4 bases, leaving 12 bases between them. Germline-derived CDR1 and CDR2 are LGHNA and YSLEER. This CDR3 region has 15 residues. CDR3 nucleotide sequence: TGCGCCAGCAGCCAAGATGAGGACAGTTCCTATGGCTACACCTTC. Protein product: CASSQDEDSSYGYTF.

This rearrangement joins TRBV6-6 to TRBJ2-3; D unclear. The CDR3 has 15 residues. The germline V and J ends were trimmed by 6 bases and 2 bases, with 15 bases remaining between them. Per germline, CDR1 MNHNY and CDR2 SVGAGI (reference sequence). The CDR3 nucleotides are TGTGCCAGCAGGGGCCCTGGCTGGGACACAGATACGCAGTATTTT. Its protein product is CASRGPGWDTDTQYF.

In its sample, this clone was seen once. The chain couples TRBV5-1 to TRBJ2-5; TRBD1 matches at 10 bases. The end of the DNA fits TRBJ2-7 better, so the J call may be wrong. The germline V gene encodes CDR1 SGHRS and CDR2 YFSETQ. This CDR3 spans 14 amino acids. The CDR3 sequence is CASTGTGASYEQYF. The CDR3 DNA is TGCGCCAGCACCGGGACAGGGGCCTCCTACGAGCAGTACTTC.

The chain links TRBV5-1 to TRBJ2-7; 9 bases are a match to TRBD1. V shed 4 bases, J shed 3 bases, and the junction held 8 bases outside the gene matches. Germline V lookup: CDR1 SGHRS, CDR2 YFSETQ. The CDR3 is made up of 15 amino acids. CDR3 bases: TGCGCCAGCAGCCTAGAACCGGGACAGGGCTACGAGCAGTACTTC. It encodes CASSLEPGQGYEQYF.

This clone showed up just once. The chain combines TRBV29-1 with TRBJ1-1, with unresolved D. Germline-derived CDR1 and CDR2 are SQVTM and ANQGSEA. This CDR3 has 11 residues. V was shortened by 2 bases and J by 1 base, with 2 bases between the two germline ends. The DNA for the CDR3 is TGCAGCGTTGAACGGAACACTGAAGCTTTCTTT. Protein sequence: CSVERNTEAFF.

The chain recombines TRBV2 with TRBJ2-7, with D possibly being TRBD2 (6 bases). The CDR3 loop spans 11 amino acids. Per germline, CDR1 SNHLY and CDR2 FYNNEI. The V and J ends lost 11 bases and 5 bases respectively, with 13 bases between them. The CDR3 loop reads CASNRGNEQYF. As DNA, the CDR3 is TGTGCCTCTAATCGGGGGAACGAGCAGTACTTC. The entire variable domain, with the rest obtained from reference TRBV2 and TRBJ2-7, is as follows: EPEVTQTPSHQVTQMGQEVILRCVPISNHLYFYWYRQILGQKVEFLVSFYNNEISEKSEIFDDQFSVERPDGSNFTLKIRSTKLEDSAMYFCASNRGNEQYFGPGTRLTVT.

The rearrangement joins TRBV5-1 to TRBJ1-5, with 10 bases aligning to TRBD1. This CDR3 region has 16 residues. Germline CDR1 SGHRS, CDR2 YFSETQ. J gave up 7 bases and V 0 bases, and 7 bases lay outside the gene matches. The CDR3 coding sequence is TGCGCCAGCAGCTTGGGTCTCGGGACAGGGGAACAGCCCCAGCATTTT. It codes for CASSLGLGTGEQPQHF.

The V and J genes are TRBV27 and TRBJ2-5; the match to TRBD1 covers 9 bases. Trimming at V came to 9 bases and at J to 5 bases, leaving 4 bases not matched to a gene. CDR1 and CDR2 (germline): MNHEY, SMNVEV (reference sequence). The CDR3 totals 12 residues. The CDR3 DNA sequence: TGTGCCAGTGGGACAGGGAGGGAGACCCAGTACTTC. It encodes CASGTGRETQYF.

The CDR3 loop reads CASSPGGNDFYEQYF. The CDR3 region has the DNA TGCGCCAGCAGTCCCGGGGGGAATGACTTCTACGAGCAGTACTTC. V is TRBV4-3 and J is TRBJ2-7; TRBD2 aligns across 7 bases. CDR1 is LGHNA, CDR2 YSLEER, per germline. The CDR3 extends over 15 amino acids. With V trimmed by 6 bases and J by 3 bases, 11 bases remained unmatched.

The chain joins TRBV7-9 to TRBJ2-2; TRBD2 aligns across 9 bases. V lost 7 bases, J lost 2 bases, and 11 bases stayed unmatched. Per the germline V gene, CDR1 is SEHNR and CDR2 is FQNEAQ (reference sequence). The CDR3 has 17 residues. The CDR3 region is CASTGPAGGPNTGELFF. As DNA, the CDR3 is TGTGCCAGCACCGGGCCAGCGGGGGGCCCAAACACCGGGGAGCTGTTTTTT.

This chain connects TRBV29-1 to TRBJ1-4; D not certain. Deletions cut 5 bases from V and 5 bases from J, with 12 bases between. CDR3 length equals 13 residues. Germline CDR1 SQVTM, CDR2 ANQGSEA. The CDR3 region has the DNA TGCAGCGTTCGTGGGGTCTTGAATGAAAAACTGTTTTTT. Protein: CSVRGVLNEKLFF.

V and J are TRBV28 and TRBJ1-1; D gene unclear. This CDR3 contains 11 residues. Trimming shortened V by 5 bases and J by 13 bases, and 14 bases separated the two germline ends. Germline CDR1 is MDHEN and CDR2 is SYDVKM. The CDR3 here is CASSGPTLVFF. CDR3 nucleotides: TGTGCCAGCAGTGGGCCGACGTTAGTTTTCTTT.

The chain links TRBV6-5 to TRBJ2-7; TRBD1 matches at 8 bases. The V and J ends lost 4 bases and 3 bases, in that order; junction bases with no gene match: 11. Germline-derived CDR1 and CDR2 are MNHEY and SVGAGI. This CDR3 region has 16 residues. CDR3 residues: CASSFDRDRGDYEQYF. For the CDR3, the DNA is TGTGCCAGCAGTTTCGACCGAGACAGGGGAGACTACGAGCAGTACTTC.